Each of the 19 T cell receptor beta chains below was sequenced from the same sample in a study of blood T cells in healthy people across ages. The second PCR ran about 6 to 11 cycles with a sample-barcoded 5' primer and J-beta primers. Each CDR3 protein gets one entry after TCRdb re-called the 5' RACE reads with MiXCR. Here the sample spans 1.4 million or so distinct CDR3 sequences, roughly 43% being singletons. The specimen sequenced was blood. The receptors originated from a young woman in good health.

This clonotype was observed a handful of times. The rearrangement joins TRBV5-1 to TRBJ2-5; D is perhaps TRBD2 (5 bases). Germline V lookup: CDR1 SGHRS, CDR2 YFSETQ. The CDR3 sequence is 15 residues long. The V end lost 4 bases, the J end lost 11 bases, and 24 bases lay between the germline ends. The CDR3 spells CASSLRLPSGNEQYF. DNA for the CDR3: TGCGCCAGCAGCCTTCGTCTTCCCTCGGGAAATGAGCAGTACTTC.

Points on this clonotype: This could be a read error, since a much larger clone is one nucleotide away. V and J are TRBV6-2 or TRBV6-3 and TRBJ2-7; the match to TRBD1 covers 9 bases. This CDR3 spans 14 amino acids. The germline V gene has CDR1 MNHEY and CDR2 SVGEGT. CDR3 sequence (DNA): TGTGCCAGCAGTGACTCGACAGGGGGCTACGAGCAGTACTTC. Translating it yields CASSDSTGGYEQYF.

This clonotype has only a few counts. The chain carries TRBV29-1 and TRBJ1-1; D ambiguous. The CDR3 runs 15 residues. Trimming took off 5 bases at V and 0 bases at J, with 16 bases between the two ends. The germline CDR1 and CDR2 sequences are SQVTM and ANQGSEA. CDR3 in DNA: TGCAGCGTTCGGAACAAATTAACTCTGAACACTGAAGCTTTCTTT. Its translation is CSVRNKLTLNTEAFF. Full variable domain (remainder filled in from reference TRBV29-1 and TRBJ1-1): SAVISQKPSRDICQRGTSLTIQCQVDSQVTMMFWYRQQPGQSLTLIATANQGSEATYESGFVIDKFPISRPNLTFSTLTVSNMSPEDSSIYLCSVRNKLTLNTEAFFGQGTRLTVV.

This sequence joins TRBV20-1 and TRBJ1-4; 8 bases are shared with TRBD1. Germline-derived CDR1 and CDR2 are DFQATT and SNEGSKA (reference sequence). Germline trimming cut 7 bases from V and 8 bases from J; bases unmatched to any gene: 3. The CDR3 totals 11 residues. The CDR3, as DNA: TGCAGTGTACGGGACAGGGAAAAACTGTTTTTT. It encodes CSVRDREKLFF.

V gene TRBV24-1 combines with J gene TRBJ2-7; TRBD1 matches 9 bases. J lost 7 bases, V lost 2 bases, and 8 bases had no gene match. Germline values: CDR1 KGHDR, CDR2 SFDVKD. The CDR3 length is 15 residues. The DNA for the CDR3 is TGTGCCACCAGTGATTCCGGGACAGGGACCAATGAGCAGTACTTC. Amino acid sequence: CATSDSGTGTNEQYF.

V and J are TRBV11-2 and TRBJ2-7; D might be TRBD1 (5 bases). The CDR3 has 17 amino acids. The V and J ends lost 3 bases and 3 bases respectively, with 21 bases between them. The V gene's germline CDR1 is SGHAT and CDR2 FQNNGV. CDR3 sequence: CASSFNSQGLFIYEQYF. The CDR3, as DNA: TGTGCCAGCAGCTTCAACTCCCAGGGCCTTTTCATCTACGAGCAGTACTTC.

The chain uses TRBV14 and TRBJ2-7; D remains ambiguous. The V gene lost 1 base and the J gene lost 2 bases, with 12 bases spanning the gap. The length of the CDR3 is 15 residues. Germline V CDR1 and CDR2: SGHDN, FVKESK. CDR3 DNA sequence: TGTGCCAGCAGCCAAGGGAGAAGCTCAGCCTACGAGCAGTACTTC. Translation: CASSQGRSSAYEQYF.

A single count supports this clonotype. The chain joins TRBV2 to TRBJ2-5; 8 bases line up with TRBD1. V trimming: 7 bases; J trimming: 2 bases; junction bases outside the gene matches: 6. The CDR3 is 14 residues long. CDR1 and CDR2 (germline): SNHLY, FYNNEI. CDR3 protein: CASMTGVYQETQYF. Written as DNA, the CDR3 is TGTGCCAGCATGACAGGGGTTTATCAAGAGACCCAGTACTTC.

The J gene is TRBJ2-4, the V gene TRBV25-1; 12 bases map to TRBD2. Germline loops: CDR1 MGHDK, CDR2 SYGVNS. The CDR3 consists of 18 residues. The ends lost 4 bases at V and 3 bases at J; junction bases unmatched: 10. The chain's CDR3 is CASSGPSGRDPNKNIQYF. Here the CDR3 DNA reads TGTGCCAGCAGTGGCCCTAGCGGGAGGGACCCTAACAAAAACATTCAGTACTTC.

This clonotype occurred many times. A read error may produce the germline difference seen at one junction end. The rearrangement links TRBV5-1 to TRBJ2-1; TRBD2 matches at 10 bases. Near its end, the DNA agrees better with TRBJ2-7, so the J call may be wrong. The CDR3 has 15 residues. Germline assignment: CDR1 SGHRS and CDR2 YFSETQ. This chain's CDR3 is CASSLASGSYNEQYF. The CDR3, as DNA: TGTGCCAGCAGCTTAGCTAGCGGGAGTTACAATGAGCAGTACTTC.

The chain employs TRBV2 and TRBJ1-1; no clear D gene. The V end was cut by 4 bases, the J end by 10 bases, with 7 bases between. Germline V lookup: CDR1 SNHLY, CDR2 FYNNEI. The CDR3 consists of 10 residues. In nucleotides, the CDR3 is TGTGCCAGCAGTGTTCGGGTAGCTTTCTTT. Its translation: CASSVRVAFF.

This clonotype was counted between two and nine times. The J gene is TRBJ2-2, the V gene TRBV4-1; D is unclear. The V and J ends lost 0 bases and 0 bases respectively, with 8 bases between them. Germline CDR1 MGHRA, CDR2 YSYEKL. The CDR3 has 16 amino acids. The CDR3 reads CASSQDGRPNTGELFF. The CDR3 region has the DNA TGCGCCAGCAGCCAAGATGGAAGACCGAACACCGGGGAGCTGTTTTTT.

This clonotype was seen a few times. CDR3 nucleotide sequence: TGTGCCAGCACCAGACGGACAGGGGGTGCCTACGAGCAGTACTTC. Amino acids: CASTRRTGGAYEQYF. V is TRBV6-2 or TRBV6-3 and J is TRBJ2-7, with 10 bases fitting TRBD1. V was pared by 7 bases and J by 2 bases, with 8 bases of the junction left unmatched. This CDR3 comprises 15 residues. The germline V gene encodes CDR1 MNHEY and CDR2 SVGEGT.

This clonotype has a handful of counts. The gene calls are TRBV5-1 and TRBJ2-7, with 8 bases matching TRBD2. CDR1 SGHRS and CDR2 YFSETQ come from the germline V gene. The J segment lost 7 bases and the V segment lost 2 bases, leaving 11 bases of the junction unmatched. The length of the CDR3 is 15 residues. CDR3 residues: CASSLTGGSHNEQYF. The CDR3 DNA follows: TGCGCCAGCAGCTTAACGGGGGGGTCCCACAATGAGCAGTACTTC.

This clonotype was detected only a few times. The chain joins TRBV2 to TRBJ2-1, with 10 bases matching TRBD2. Germline V gene lookup returns CDR1 SNHLY and CDR2 FYNNEI. V trimming: 5 bases; J trimming: 8 bases; junction bases outside the gene matches: 6. The CDR3 is 14 amino acids. CDR3 region: CASSLASGSYEQFF. CDR3 in DNA: TGTGCCAGCAGTCTGGCTAGCGGGAGCTATGAGCAGTTCTTC.

The rearrangement uses TRBV7-2 and TRBJ1-2, with a tentative D call TRBD1 (5 bases). The V gene's germline CDR1 is SGHTA and CDR2 FQGNSA. The CDR3 totals 14 residues. Trimming left V 5 bases short and J 7 bases short, with 17 bases between. The CDR3 nucleotides are TGTGCCAGCAGCCCCAGGGACGGATGGTCTGGCTACACCTTC. Translated, it gives CASSPRDGWSGYTF.

The table lists this clonotype with a few counts. The genes are TRBV10-2 and TRBJ2-1, with 9 bases aligning to TRBD1. The germline CDR1 and CDR2 sequences are WSHSY and SAAADI. V lost 3 bases and J lost 3; bases outside the gene matches: 9. The CDR3 runs 17 residues. This CDR3 reads CASSEMSGTGIYNEQFF. The CDR3 DNA reads as TGCGCCAGCAGTGAAATGTCCGGGACAGGGATCTACAATGAGCAGTTCTTC.

This clonotype has a handful of counts. V and J are TRBV29-1 and TRBJ1-5, with 9 positions matching TRBD1. With 7 bases clipped from V and 4 bases from J, the junction kept 5 bases outside the gene matches. The CDR3 contains 13 residues. Germline V CDR1 and CDR2: SQVTM, ANQGSEA. The CDR3 DNA reads as TGCAGCGCTGGGACAGGGTGGAATCAGCCCCAGCATTTT. It is translated as CSAGTGWNQPQHF.

This clonotype was recorded a few times. The rearrangement links TRBV6-2 or TRBV6-3 to TRBJ1-2; D is unclear. With 2 bases removed from V and 0 bases from J, the gap between germline ends came to 7 bases. CDR3 length equals 14 residues. Germline-derived CDR1 and CDR2 are MNHEY and SVGEGT. The CDR3, as DNA: TGTGCCAGCAGTTACGTCGGAGCTAACTATGGCTACACCTTC. Residues: CASSYVGANYGYTF.